Following are 20 T cell receptor beta chains from one sample sequenced in a study of blood T cell repertoires in COVID-19 (TCRdb year 2020). Library prep was done by the immunoSEQ multiplex PCR assay. This is the immuneACCESS table as TCRdb keeps it, with only in-frame sequences that have V and J called. A part of the clones is gone; compared with another copy, unresolved V genes explain less than half, and the rest is unexplained. The sample data list some 160,000 clones, and 75% to 90% of these were observed just once. The top ten constitute less than 4% of the sample. The sample consisted of peripheral blood. These receptors all stem from a woman aged 55-70 years with active COVID-19.

The chain joins TRBV6-5 to TRBJ2-7, with 10 bases identical to TRBD2. CDR1 MNHEY and CDR2 SVGAGI come from the germline V gene. The length of the CDR3 is 14 residues. After removal of 0 bases from V and 10 bases from J, the junction contained 6 bases not matched to a gene. The CDR3 sequence: CASSYSGTSARQYF. The CDR3 DNA reads TGTGCCAGCAGTTACTCGGGGACTAGCGCCCGACAGTACTTC.

V and J are TRBV2 and TRBJ2-7, with 9 bases identical to TRBD1. V lost 7 bases to trimming and J lost 0 bases; unmatched junction nucleotides: 4. The CDR3 loop spans 14 amino acids. Germline loops: CDR1 SNHLY, CDR2 FYNNEI. This CDR3 is CASTGTGSSYEQYF. CDR3 DNA sequence: TGTGCCAGCACCGGGACAGGGAGCTCCTACGAGCAGTACTTC.

This rearrangement joins TRBV7-9 to TRBJ2-3, with D hard to call. The germline V gene has CDR1 SEHNR and CDR2 FQNEAQ (reference sequence). The ends were cut back, 5 bases at V and 1 base at J, with 13 bases in the middle. The CDR3 totals 15 residues. The CDR3 DNA reads as TGTGCCAGCAGCCTCACGACTTACCGCACAGATACGCAGTATTTT. This encodes CASSLTTYRTDTQYF. Complete variable domain (other parts from reference TRBV7-9 and TRBJ2-3): DTGVSQNPRHKITKRGQNVTFRCDPISEHNRLYWYRQTLGQGPEFLTYFQNEAQLEKSRLLSDRFSAERPKGSFSTLEIQRTEQGDSAMYLCASSLTTYRTDTQYFGPGTRLTVL.

V gene TRBV18 combines with J gene TRBJ2-7; 8 positions agree with TRBD1. This CDR3 region has 17 residues. Germline V lookup: CDR1 KGHSH, CDR2 LQKENI. V was pared by 3 bases and J by 4 bases, with 14 bases of the junction left unmatched. In DNA form, the CDR3 reads TGTGCCAGCTCACCGAATCCGGCCCGGACAGGGACGTACGAGCAGTACTTC. This gives the protein CASSPNPARTGTYEQYF.

Written as DNA, the CDR3 is TGCAGCGTTGTGGGAGGGGATGGCTACACCTTC. Translated: CSVVGGDGYTF. The chain joins TRBV29-1 to TRBJ1-2, with D possibly being TRBD1 (5 bases). Germline V CDR1 and CDR2: SQVTM, ANQGSEA. CDR3 length equals 11 residues. The ends were cut back, 4 bases at V and 6 bases at J, with 9 bases in the middle.

The CDR3 loop reads CASSLGQGEIMIRAFF. The CDR3 DNA is TGTGCCAGCAGTTTAGGACAGGGGGAAATTATGATTCGGGCTTTCTTT. This chain connects TRBV28 to TRBJ1-1; 10 nucleotides match TRBD1. The CDR3 has 16 residues. Germline loops: CDR1 MDHEN, CDR2 SYDVKM. The ends lost 2 bases at V and 11 bases at J; junction bases unmatched: 14.

In its sample, this clone was seen once. V usage is TRBV6-6 and J usage is TRBJ2-5, with 9 bases that match TRBD1. The ends lost 4 bases at V and 5 bases at J; junction bases unmatched: 8. The germline gives CDR1 MNHNY, CDR2 SVGAGI (reference sequence). CDR3 length equals 15 residues. As DNA, the CDR3 is TGTGCCAGCAGTTCGCCGGGACAGGGTCGTGAGACCCAGTACTTC. This gives the protein CASSSPGQGRETQYF.

The table lists this clone with a count of one. This chain connects TRBV6-1 to TRBJ2-5; D not resolved. The V end was cut by 1 base, the J end by 4 bases, with 10 bases between. The CDR3 is 14 residues long. Looked up from germline, CDR1 is MNHNS and CDR2 is SASEGT. CDR3 sequence: CASSEDRVVETQYF. Written as DNA, the CDR3 is TGTGCCAGCAGTGAAGACCGAGTCGTAGAGACCCAGTACTTC.

The genes are TRBV19 and TRBJ2-7, with 9 bases lining up with TRBD1. The CDR3 has 15 amino acids. Germline V gives CDR1 LNHDA, CDR2 SQIVND (reference sequence). V was clipped by 5 bases and J by 3 bases; unmatched bases: 8. The chain's CDR3 is CASSLSGTGNYEQYF. CDR3 in DNA: TGTGCCAGTAGTTTATCCGGGACAGGGAACTACGAGCAGTACTTC.

The gene calls are TRBV3-1 (or the pseudogene TRBV3-2) and TRBJ1-5, with D perhaps matching TRBD1 (6 bases). Trimming took off 3 bases at V and 1 base at J, with 16 bases between the two ends. This CDR3 has 17 residues. Germline-derived CDR1 and CDR2 are LGHDT and YNNKEL (reference sequence). The CDR3: CASSHSRWGLSNQPQHF. CDR3 nucleotide sequence: TGTGCCAGCAGCCATTCACGGTGGGGGCTGAGCAATCAGCCCCAGCATTTT.

The chain employs TRBV28 and TRBJ1-2, with TRBD1 matching over 8 bases. Germline CDR1 is MDHEN and CDR2 is SYDVKM. This CDR3 has 14 residues. V lost 4 bases, J lost 4 bases, and 5 bases stayed unmatched. The CDR3 spells CASSYQGAGYGYTF. CDR3 DNA: TGTGCCAGCAGTTACCAGGGGGCGGGCTATGGCTACACCTTC.

This clone showed up just once. V gene TRBV27 combines with J gene TRBJ1-4, with TRBD1 as a possible D gene (6 bases). Trimming took off 4 bases at V and 4 bases at J, with 13 bases between the two ends. CDR1 and CDR2 from the germline V gene are MNHEY and SMNVEV (reference sequence). The CDR3 is 15 amino acids. As DNA, the CDR3 is TGTGCCAGCAGTTCTATCAGGGGCGTTAATGAAAAACTGTTTTTT. This encodes CASSSIRGVNEKLFF.

The rearrangement joins TRBV29-1 to TRBJ2-1, with TRBD2 matching over 10 bases. Germline V CDR1 and CDR2: SQVTM, ANQGSEA. After removal of 7 bases from V and 3 bases from J, the junction contained 9 bases not matched to a gene. CDR3 size: 15 residues. The CDR3 DNA sequence: TGCAGCGCCACCCCCGGGACTAGCGTCTACAATGAGCAGTTCTTC. This sequence encodes CSATPGTSVYNEQFF.

This sequence joins TRBV6-5 and TRBJ2-7, with 8 bases matching TRBD2. The CDR3 consists of 13 residues. The V gene end was trimmed by 6 bases and the J gene end by 3 bases; junction bases not matched to a gene: 4. Germline CDR1 and CDR2: MNHEY and SVGAGI. This chain's CDR3 is CASRGRGVYEQYF. CDR3 DNA: TGTGCCAGCAGAGGGCGGGGGGTCTACGAGCAGTACTTC.

The genes are TRBV19 and TRBJ2-1; 8 bases align to TRBD2. CDR1 is LNHDA and CDR2 is SQIVND in the germline V gene (reference sequence). The CDR3 loop spans 15 amino acids. Germline trimming cut 3 bases from V and 9 bases from J; bases unmatched to any gene: 10. The CDR3 reads CASSIIGTRKSEQFF. The CDR3 DNA follows: TGTGCCAGTAGTATCATCGGGACTAGAAAGAGTGAGCAGTTCTTC. Filled out from reference TRBV19 and TRBJ2-1, the complete variable domain reads DGGITQSPKYLFRKEGQNVTLSCEQNLNHDAMYWYRQDPGQGLRLIYYSQIVNDFQKGDIAEGYSVSREKKESFPLTVTSAQKNPTAFYLCASSIIGTRKSEQFFGPGTRLTVL.

J is TRBJ2-5 and V is TRBV3-1 (or the pseudogene TRBV3-2), with 10 bases that match TRBD2. The CDR3 covers 16 residues. Germline assignment: CDR1 LGHDT and CDR2 YNNKEL (reference sequence). Losses at the gene ends were 1 base for V and 1 base for J; bases not matched to a gene: 3. The CDR3 DNA is TGTGCCAGCAGCCAAGGGCTAGCGGGGGCCCAAGAGACCCAGTACTTC. Translating gives CASSQGLAGAQETQYF.

CDR3 bases: TGTGCCAGCAGCAAACAGGACAGGCGCTATCAGCCCCAGCATTTT. It specifies CASSKQDRRYQPQHF. The chain uses TRBV6-2 or TRBV6-3 and TRBJ1-5, with 7 bases aligning to TRBD1. The CDR3 totals 15 residues. The germline V gene encodes CDR1 MNHEY and CDR2 SVGEGT. After removal of 6 bases from V and 5 bases from J, the junction contained 10 bases not matched to a gene.

The chain couples TRBV7-9 to TRBJ2-5, with TRBD1 identical over 8 bases. With 0 bases clipped from V and 4 bases from J, the junction kept 4 bases outside the gene matches. Germline CDR1 is SEHNR and CDR2 is FQNEAQ (reference sequence). This CDR3 spans 15 amino acids. CDR3 in amino acids: CASSLARGQAETQYF. In DNA, the CDR3 is TGTGCCAGCAGCTTAGCGCGGGGACAGGCAGAGACCCAGTACTTC.

The chain carries TRBV19 and TRBJ1-6; D might be TRBD1 (5 bases). The CDR3 spans 16 residues. Germline lookup yields CDR1 LNHDA and CDR2 SQIVND (reference sequence). V was trimmed by 6 bases and J by 4 bases, leaving 16 bases between them. CDR3 bases: TGTGCCAGTAGCAGGGAAGTTGGATTTTATAATTCACCCCTCCACTTT. It encodes CASSREVGFYNSPLHF.

This clone has more than one count but fewer than ten. V and J are TRBV6-5 and TRBJ1-5; TRBD1 is a possible D gene (5 bases). V was cut by 7 bases and J by 0 bases, with 7 bases left in between. The CDR3 totals 13 residues. The germline CDR1 and CDR2 sequences are MNHEY and SVGAGI. In nucleotides, the CDR3 is TGTGCCAGCAAGACAGTTAGCAATCAGCCCCAGCATTTT. This codes for CASKTVSNQPQHF.